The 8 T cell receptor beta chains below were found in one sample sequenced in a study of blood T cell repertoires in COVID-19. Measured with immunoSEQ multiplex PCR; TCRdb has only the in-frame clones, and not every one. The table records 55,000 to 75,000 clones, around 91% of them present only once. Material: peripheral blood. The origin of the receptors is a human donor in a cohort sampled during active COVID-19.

CDR3 region: CASSPGTSGYEQYF. CDR3 bases: TGTGCCAGCAGTCCCGGGACTAGCGGCTACGAGCAGTACTTC. V and J are TRBV5-6 and TRBJ2-7, with 11 bases lining up with TRBD2. The CDR3 is 14 residues long. Losses at the gene ends were 5 bases for V and 3 bases for J; bases not matched to a gene: 4. Germline loops: CDR1 SGHDT, CDR2 YYEEEE.

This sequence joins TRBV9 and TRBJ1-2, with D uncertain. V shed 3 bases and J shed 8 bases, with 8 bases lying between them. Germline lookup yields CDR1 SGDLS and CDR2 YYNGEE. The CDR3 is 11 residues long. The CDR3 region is CASSDPQGYTF. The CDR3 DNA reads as TGTGCCAGCAGCGACCCCCAGGGCTACACCTTC.

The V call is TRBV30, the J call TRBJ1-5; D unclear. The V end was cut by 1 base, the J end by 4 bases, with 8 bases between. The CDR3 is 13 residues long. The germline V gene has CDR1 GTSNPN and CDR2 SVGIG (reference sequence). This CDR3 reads CAWSAGLNQPQHF. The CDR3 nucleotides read TGTGCCTGGAGTGCGGGATTGAATCAGCCCCAGCATTTT.

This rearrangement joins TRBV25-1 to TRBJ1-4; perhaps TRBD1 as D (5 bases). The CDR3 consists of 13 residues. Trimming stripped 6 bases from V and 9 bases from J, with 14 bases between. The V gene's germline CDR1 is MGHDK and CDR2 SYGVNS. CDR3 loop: CASSSLEGKKLFF. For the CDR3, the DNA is TGTGCCAGCAGCAGCTTGGAGGGGAAAAAACTGTTTTTT.

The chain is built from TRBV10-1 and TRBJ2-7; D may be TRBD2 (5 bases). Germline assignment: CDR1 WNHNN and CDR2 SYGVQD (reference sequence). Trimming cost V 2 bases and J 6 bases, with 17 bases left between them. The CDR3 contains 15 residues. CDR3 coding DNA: TGCGCCAGCAGTGAGGGTCCTAGCCGGGGTAGCGAGCAGTACTTC. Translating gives CASSEGPSRGSEQYF.

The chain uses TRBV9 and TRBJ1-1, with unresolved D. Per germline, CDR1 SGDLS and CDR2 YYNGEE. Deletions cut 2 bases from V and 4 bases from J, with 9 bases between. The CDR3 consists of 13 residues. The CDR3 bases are TGTGCCAGCAGCGTGTCCACTTCCACTGAAGCTTTCTTT. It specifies CASSVSTSTEAFF.

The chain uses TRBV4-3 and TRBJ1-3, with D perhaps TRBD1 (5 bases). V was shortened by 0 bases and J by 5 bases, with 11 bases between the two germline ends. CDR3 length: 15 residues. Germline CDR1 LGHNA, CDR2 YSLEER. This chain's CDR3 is CASSQDLAGRNTIYF. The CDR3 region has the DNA TGCGCCAGCAGCCAAGATCTGGCAGGGAGAAACACCATATATTTT.

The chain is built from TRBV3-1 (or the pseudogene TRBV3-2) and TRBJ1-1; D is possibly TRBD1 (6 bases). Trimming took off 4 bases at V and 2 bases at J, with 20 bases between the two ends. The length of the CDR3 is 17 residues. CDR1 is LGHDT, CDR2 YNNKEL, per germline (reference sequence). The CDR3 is CASSPQDSGVRNTEAFF. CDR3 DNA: TGTGCCAGCAGCCCTCAGGATTCAGGGGTGAGAAACACTGAAGCTTTCTTT.